These T cell receptor beta chains were read from a single sample in a study of CD8+CD57+ T cells in acquired aplastic anemia. One entry per CDR3 protein, called by TCRdb with MiXCR from the reads. The sample lists 90,000 to 150,000 distinct CDR3 sequences; under 60% were seen once. Sequenced sample: sorted CD4+, CD8+, or CD8+CD57+ T cells (not recorded which) from PBMCs. Receptors were obtained from a human donor with aplastic anemia. Both conserved end residues are part of each CDR3. A D gene is named only where the DNA matches it firmly. Rows may omit the clone size; those that give it use once, few, many or a size class.

clone_size j_call d_call v_call cdr3_aa cdr3_nt
NA TRBJ1-2 NA TRBV29-1 CSVDQGWYGYTF TGCAGCGTCGACCAGGGATGGTATGGCTACACCTTC
NA TRBJ2-2 NA TRBV12-3/TRBV12-4 CASSNVGRGITGELFF TGTGCCAGCAGCAATGTCGGACGGGGGATCACCGGGGAGCTGTTTTTT
once TRBJ2-5 NA TRBV7-2 CASSLGGWETQYF TGTGCCAGCAGCTTGGGGGGTTGGGAGACCCAGTACTTC
few TRBJ1-2 TRBD1 TRBV20-1 CSAPGQGSYTF TGCAGTGCTCCGGGACAGGGTAGCTACACCTTC
NA TRBJ2-7 NA TRBV5-1 CASSLADGSYEQYF TGCGCCAGCAGCTTGGCGGACGGAAGCTACGAGCAGTACTTC
NA TRBJ2-7 TRBD1 TRBV24-1 CATRYRGPSSYEQYF TGTGCCACCAGATACAGGGGCCCAAGCTCCTACGAGCAGTACTTC
once TRBJ2-5 NA TRBV10-1 CAMYGEDSIGETQYF TGCGCCATGTACGGAGAAGACAGCATCGGGGAGACCCAGTACTTC
NA TRBJ1-3 TRBD1 TRBV20-1 CSASDGQGSGNTIYF TGCAGTGCGAGCGACGGACAGGGGTCTGGAAACACCATATATTTT
once TRBJ1-6 NA TRBV27 CASTPSHAAGLNSPLHF TGTGCCAGCACCCCCTCCCATGCGGCAGGGTTAAATTCACCCCTCCACTTT
NA TRBJ1-1 NA TRBV7-6 CASSFGVSGTEAFF TGTGCCAGCAGCTTTGGGGTGAGTGGCACTGAAGCTTTCTTT
NA TRBJ2-2 NA TRBV7-9 CASSLEAATGELFF TGTGCCAGCAGCTTAGAGGCTGCCACCGGGGAGCTGTTTTTT
NA TRBJ2-5 TRBD1 TRBV29-1 CSVRQGKGEAQYF TGCAGCGTTAGACAGGGGAAGGGGGAGGCCCAGTACTTC
few TRBJ1-4 NA TRBV11-2 CASSRTVTTNEKLFF TGTGCCAGCAGCCGGACGGTCACAACTAATGAAAAACTGTTTTTT
many TRBJ2-7 NA TRBV6-9 CASSGKNSPEQYF TGTGCCAGCAGCGGGAAGAACAGCCCCGAGCAGTACTTC
many TRBJ2-7 NA TRBV4-1 CASSQDVAGMGYEQYF TGCGCCAGCAGCCAAGATGTCGCGGGGATGGGCTACGAGCAGTACTTC
NA TRBJ1-1 TRBD1 TRBV6-2/TRBV6-3 CVSSPGGLGGTEAFF TGTGTCAGCAGCCCAGGGGGACTGGGAGGCACTGAAGCTTTCTTT
many TRBJ2-7 NA TRBV19 CASSIQGGRYSDEQYF TGTGCCAGTAGTATCCAGGGGGGTCGGTACTCCGACGAGCAGTACTTC
once TRBJ1-2 NA TRBV19 CASSIYGRGYTF TGTGCCAGTAGTATTTATGGCAGAGGCTACACCTTC
once TRBJ1-6 NA TRBV20-1 CSARVLGGTNSPLHF TGCAGTGCTAGAGTCCTAGGGGGGACCAATTCACCCCTCCACTTT
NA TRBJ1-2 NA TRBV11-3 CASSASVGDYGYTF TGTGCCAGCAGCGCATCCGTGGGGGACTATGGCTACACCTTC
NA TRBJ2-3 TRBD1 TRBV5-1 CASSFSGQVRDTQYF TGCGCCAGCAGCTTTTCTGGACAGGTGAGAGATACGCAGTATTTT
NA TRBJ2-7 TRBD2 TRBV5-4 CASSPTSGGDYEQYF TGTGCCAGCAGCCCCACTAGCGGGGGGGATTACGAGCAGTACTTC
many TRBJ2-5 NA TRBV7-7 CASSPENEETQYF TGTGCTAGCAGCCCAGAGAATGAAGAGACCCAGTACTTC
few TRBJ1-2 NA TRBV10-3 CAISESKGNGYTF TGTGCCATCAGTGAGTCTAAGGGGAACGGCTACACCTTC
NA TRBJ2-1 NA TRBV10-1 CASRRDSSYNEQFF TGCGCCAGCAGACGGGACTCGTCCTACAACGAGCAGTTCTTC
NA TRBJ1-2 NA TRBV6-2/TRBV6-3 CASSYSGRGGYGYTF TGTGCCAGCAGTTACTCAGGCAGGGGTGGATATGGCTACACCTTC
NA TRBJ2-3 NA TRBV7-2 CASSHPPDTQYF TGTGCCAGCAGCCATCCTCCAGATACGCAGTATTTT